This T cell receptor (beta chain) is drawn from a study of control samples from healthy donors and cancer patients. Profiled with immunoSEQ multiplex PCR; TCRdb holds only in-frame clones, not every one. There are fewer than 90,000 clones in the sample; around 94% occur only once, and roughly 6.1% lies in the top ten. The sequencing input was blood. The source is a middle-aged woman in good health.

CDR3 sequence reads: CASSLTSGRDGELFF. The CDR3, as DNA: TGCGCCAGCAGCCTGACTAGCGGGAGGGACGGGGAGCTGTTTTTT. The chain employs TRBV5-1 and TRBJ2-2; TRBD2 matches 14 bases. Germline V lookup: CDR1 SGHRS, CDR2 YFSETQ. J gave up 7 bases and V 4 bases, and 3 bases lay outside the gene matches. The CDR3 totals 15 residues.